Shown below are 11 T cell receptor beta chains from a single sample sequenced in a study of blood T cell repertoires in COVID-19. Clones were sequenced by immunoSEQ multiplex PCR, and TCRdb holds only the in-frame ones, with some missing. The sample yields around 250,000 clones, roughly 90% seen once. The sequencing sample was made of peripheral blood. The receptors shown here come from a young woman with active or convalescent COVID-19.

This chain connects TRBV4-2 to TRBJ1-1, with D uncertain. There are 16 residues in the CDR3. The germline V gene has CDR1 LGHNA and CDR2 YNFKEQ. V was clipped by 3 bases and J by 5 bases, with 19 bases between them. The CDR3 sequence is CASSHIFEGVRTEAFF. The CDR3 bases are TGTGCCAGCAGCCATATCTTTGAGGGTGTGAGGACTGAAGCTTTCTTT.

The CDR3 spells CASSHPDRGGYTF. The CDR3 DNA is TGTGCCAGCAGTCACCCTGACAGGGGTGGCTACACCTTC. This chain links TRBV6-5 with TRBJ1-2; 8 bases align to TRBD1. J was trimmed by 7 bases and V by 5 bases; bases with no gene match: 6. Germline CDR1 is MNHEY and CDR2 is SVGAGI. This CDR3 spans 13 amino acids.

The CDR3 sequence is CASNPRGQGGTGELFF. In nucleotides, the CDR3 is TGTGCCAGTAATCCCCGGGGACAGGGAGGGACCGGGGAGCTGTTTTTT. The V and J genes are TRBV19 and TRBJ2-2, with TRBD1 matching 9 bases. This CDR3 comprises 16 residues. V was clipped by 7 bases and J by 5 bases; unmatched bases: 11. Germline loops: CDR1 LNHDA, CDR2 SQIVND (reference sequence).

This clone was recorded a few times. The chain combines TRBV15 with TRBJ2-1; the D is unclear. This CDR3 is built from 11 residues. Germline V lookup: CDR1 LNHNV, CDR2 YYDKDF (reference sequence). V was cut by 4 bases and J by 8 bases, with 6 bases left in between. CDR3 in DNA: TGTGCCACCAGCAAACAGTATGAGCAGTTCTTC. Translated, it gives CATSKQYEQFF.

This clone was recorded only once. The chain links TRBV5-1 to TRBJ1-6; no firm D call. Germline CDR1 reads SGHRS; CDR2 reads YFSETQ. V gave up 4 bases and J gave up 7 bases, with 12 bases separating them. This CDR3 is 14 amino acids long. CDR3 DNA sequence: TGCGCCAGCAGCCTGACAAGCCTAAATTCACCCCTCCACTTT. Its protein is CASSLTSLNSPLHF. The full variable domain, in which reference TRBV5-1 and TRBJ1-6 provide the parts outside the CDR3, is KAGVTQTPRYLIKTRGQQVTLSCSPISGHRSVSWYQQTPGQGLQFLFEYFSETQRNKGNFPGRFSGRQFSNSRSEMNVSTLELGDSALYLCASSLTSLNSPLHFGNGTRLTVT.

The chain's CDR3 is CASSQTMYSNQPQHF. The CDR3 region has the DNA TGTGCCAGCAGTCAAACTATGTATAGCAATCAGCCCCAGCATTTT. The chain combines TRBV6-2 or TRBV6-3 with TRBJ1-5; D not certain. V was shortened by 5 bases and J by 0 bases, with 11 bases between the two germline ends. Germline V gives CDR1 MNHEY, CDR2 SVGEGT. The CDR3 is 15 amino acids.

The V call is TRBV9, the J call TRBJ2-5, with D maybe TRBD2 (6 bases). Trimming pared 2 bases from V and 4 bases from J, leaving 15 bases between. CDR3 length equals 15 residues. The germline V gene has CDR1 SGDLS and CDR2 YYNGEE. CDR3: CASSVSGSTPETQYF. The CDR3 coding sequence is TGTGCCAGCAGCGTTAGCGGATCTACTCCAGAGACCCAGTACTTC.

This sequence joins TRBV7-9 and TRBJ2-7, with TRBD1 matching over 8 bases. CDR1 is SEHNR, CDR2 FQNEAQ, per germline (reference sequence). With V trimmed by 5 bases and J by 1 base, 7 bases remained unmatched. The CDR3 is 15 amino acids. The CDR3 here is CASSGRTGLSYEQYF. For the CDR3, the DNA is TGTGCCAGCAGCGGACGGACAGGGCTATCCTACGAGCAGTACTTC.

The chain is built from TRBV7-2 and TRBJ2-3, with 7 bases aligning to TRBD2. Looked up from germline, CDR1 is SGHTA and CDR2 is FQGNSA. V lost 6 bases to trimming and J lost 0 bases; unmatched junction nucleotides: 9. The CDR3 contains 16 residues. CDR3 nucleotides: TGTGCCAGCAGAGCCTGGAGCGGGGCTAGCACAGATACGCAGTATTTT. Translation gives CASRAWSGASTDTQYF.

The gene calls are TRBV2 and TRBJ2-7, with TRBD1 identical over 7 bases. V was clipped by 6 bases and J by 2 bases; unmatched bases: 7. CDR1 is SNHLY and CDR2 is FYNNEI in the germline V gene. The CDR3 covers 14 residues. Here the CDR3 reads CASRTQGIAYEQYF. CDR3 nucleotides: TGTGCCAGCAGGACACAGGGGATTGCCTACGAGCAGTACTTC.

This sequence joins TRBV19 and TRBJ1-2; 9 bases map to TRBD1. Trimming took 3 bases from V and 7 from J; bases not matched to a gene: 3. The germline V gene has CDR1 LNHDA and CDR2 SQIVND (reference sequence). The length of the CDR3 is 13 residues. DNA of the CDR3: TGTGCCAGTAGTATCTGGGACAGGGCTGGCTACACCTTC. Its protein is CASSIWDRAGYTF.